The 14 T cell receptor beta chains reported below all come from one sample, sequenced in a study of OX40 agonist ivuxolimab in advanced cancers. Libraries were built with the immunoSEQ multiplex PCR assay. The immuneACCESS repertoire file appears here via TCRdb, limited to in-frame rearrangements. These files lack a portion of the clones; in checked studies, under half of the deficit traces to unresolved V genes, and the cause of the others is not known. Recorded for this sample are roughly 48,000 clones; approximately 84% of them occurred a single time. The ten largest clones add up to roughly 1.1% of the sample. Material: CD4+ or CD8+ T cells sorted from blood, obtained in a trial of the OX40 agonist ivuxolimab. All receptors come from an adult with an advanced solid tumor such as melanoma, head and neck, liver or kidney cancer.

V is TRBV6-6 and J is TRBJ1-1, with D possibly matching TRBD1 (5 bases). The ends were cut back, 4 bases at V and 0 bases at J, with 9 bases in the middle. Germline V CDR1 and CDR2: MNHNY, SVGAGI (reference sequence). The CDR3 sequence is 14 residues long. The CDR3 loop is CASSSQAMNTEAFF. The CDR3 DNA follows: TGTGCCAGCAGTTCACAGGCTATGAACACTGAAGCTTTCTTT.

The chain links TRBV7-2 to TRBJ1-5; D might be TRBD1 (6 bases). This CDR3 has 13 residues. V was trimmed by 5 bases and J by 7 bases, leaving 12 bases between them. Per the germline V gene, CDR1 is SGHTA and CDR2 is FQGNSA. The CDR3 spells CASSLQGLQPQHF. In nucleotides, the CDR3 is TGTGCCAGCAGCCTACAGGGCCTCCAGCCCCAGCATTTT.

The chain uses TRBV6-5 and TRBJ2-1, with 8 bases matching TRBD2. Losses at the gene ends were 6 bases for V and 7 bases for J; bases not matched to a gene: 5. Germline V lookup: CDR1 MNHEY, CDR2 SVGAGI. This CDR3 region has 13 residues. In nucleotides, the CDR3 is TGTGCCAGCAGGGTCCCGGGGGGGAATGAGCAGTTCTTC. Amino acid sequence: CASRVPGGNEQFF.

The chain couples TRBV5-5 to TRBJ2-1; D perhaps matches TRBD2 (7 bases). The V gene lost 4 bases and the J gene lost 7 bases, with 21 bases spanning the gap. The CDR3 is 16 amino acids. CDR1 is SGHKS, CDR2 YYEKEE, per germline (reference sequence). The CDR3 region is CASSAPPGGLGNEQFF. In DNA, the CDR3 is TGTGCCAGCAGCGCCCCGCCGGGGGGCTTGGGTAATGAGCAGTTCTTC.

The V call is TRBV30, the J call TRBJ1-6; possibly TRBD1 for D (5 bases). This CDR3 is built from 15 residues. Trimming stripped 0 bases from V and 7 bases from J, with 13 bases between. Germline V CDR1 and CDR2: GTSNPN, SVGIG (reference sequence). The CDR3 DNA reads as TGTGCCTGGAGTGTACGGCAGGGTGTAAATTCACCCCTCCACTTT. Translation gives CAWSVRQGVNSPLHF.

V usage is TRBV6-1 and J usage is TRBJ1-2; possibly TRBD1 for D (6 bases). The V end lost 6 bases, the J end lost 4 bases, and 18 bases lay between the germline ends. The CDR3 is 15 residues long. The germline gives CDR1 MNHNS, CDR2 SASEGT. The CDR3 is CASSVGGRGGYGYTF. For the CDR3, the DNA is TGTGCCAGCAGCGTCGGGGGGCGAGGAGGCTATGGCTACACCTTC.

The gene calls are TRBV4-2 and TRBJ1-3; TRBD1 might be the D (5 bases). Germline V gene sequence: CDR1 LGHNA, CDR2 YNFKEQ. The V end was cut by 3 bases, the J end by 0 bases, with 9 bases between. The CDR3 is 15 amino acids. CDR3 coding DNA: TGTGCCAGCAGCCAGGTTGGGACCTCTGGAAACACCATATATTTT. It codes for CASSQVGTSGNTIYF.

The chain joins TRBV2 to TRBJ2-7; the match to TRBD1 covers 8 bases. The CDR3 is made up of 14 amino acids. Trimming removed 6 bases from V and 6 bases from J; junction bases left unmatched: 10. From germline, CDR1 is SNHLY and CDR2 FYNNEI. The CDR3 loop reads CASRGPRGRREQYF. Written as DNA, the CDR3 is TGTGCCAGCAGGGGTCCCAGGGGGCGACGCGAGCAGTACTTC.

The V call is TRBV7-6, the J call TRBJ2-3, with D possibly being TRBD1 (6 bases). Germline-derived CDR1 and CDR2 are SGHVS and FNYEAQ. Trimming took off 5 bases at V and 9 bases at J, with 21 bases between the two ends. The CDR3 extends over 15 amino acids. DNA of the CDR3: TGTGCCAGCAGCCCCCTGGGGGCCGGCCCGATCACGCAGTATTTT. Residues: CASSPLGAGPITQYF.

This clone was found once. The junction differs from germline at one of its ends, possibly a read error. This chain uses TRBV7-7 with TRBJ2-1, with D uncertain. The CDR3 loop spans 15 amino acids. The germline V gene encodes CDR1 SSHAT and CDR2 FNYEAQ (reference sequence). CDR3 nucleotide sequence: TGTGCTAGCAGCTTAGAATCCCTGGGATGGGATGAGCAGTTCTTC. Translation: CASSLESLGWDEQFF.

This rearrangement joins TRBV29-1 to TRBJ2-3; 12 bases map to TRBD2. The CDR3 runs to 12 residues. Germline trimming cut 4 bases from V and 14 bases from J; bases unmatched to any gene: 7. Per germline, CDR1 SQVTM and CDR2 ANQGSEA. The CDR3 nucleotides are TGCAGCGTTGGACTAGCGGGGGCCGGGGGGTATTTT. Residues: CSVGLAGAGGYF.

This clone was detected only once. The chain is built from TRBV27 and TRBJ2-7; no firm D call. Looked up from germline, CDR1 is MNHEY and CDR2 is SMNVEV (reference sequence). CDR3 length: 16 residues. Trimming shortened V by 5 bases and J by 1 base, and 18 bases separated the two germline ends. The CDR3 reads CASSASRPPISYEQYF. CDR3 sequence (DNA): TGTGCCAGCAGTGCCTCCCGTCCTCCAATATCCTACGAGCAGTACTTC.

The V and J genes are TRBV2 and TRBJ1-5; D not certain. The V end lost 6 bases, the J end lost 0 bases, and 12 bases lay between the germline ends. CDR3 length: 15 amino acids. The germline V gene encodes CDR1 SNHLY and CDR2 FYNNEI. CDR3 amino acids: CASSMDPGSNQPQHF. CDR3 in DNA: TGTGCCAGCAGCATGGACCCAGGTAGCAATCAGCCCCAGCATTTT.

This chain links TRBV27 with TRBJ2-1; 8 bases align to TRBD2. The length of the CDR3 is 16 residues. Germline CDR1 and CDR2: MNHEY and SMNVEV (reference sequence). V was clipped by 4 bases and J by 5 bases; unmatched bases: 10. CDR3 residues: CASSWGSGKAHNEQFF. In DNA form, the CDR3 reads TGTGCCAGCAGTTGGGGTAGCGGGAAGGCCCACAATGAGCAGTTCTTC.